This TCR beta chain is from a study of OX40 agonist ivuxolimab in advanced cancers. About the research overall: Patient treatment consisted of intravenous ivuxolimab administration every 2 weeks at 0.01 to 10 mg/kg.

The CDR3 runs 14 residues. Germline-derived CDR1 and CDR2 are MNHNY and SVGAGI (reference sequence). Trimming removed 0 bases from V and 6 bases from J, with 12 bases in between. Study conclusions and caveats: Partial responders receiving 0.1-3.0 mg/kg showed among the lowest clonal expansion.

As concerns this clone: Its cognate antigen is unknown.

Clones were sequenced by immunoSEQ multiplex PCR, and TCRdb holds only the in-frame ones, with some missing. The repertoire holds 20,000 to 30,000 clones, with about three quarters as singletons. The sample here was CD4+ or CD8+ T cells sorted from blood, taken in a trial of the OX40 agonist ivuxolimab. The receptor comes from an adult with an advanced solid tumor such as melanoma, head and neck, liver or kidney cancer. The V call is TRBV6-6, the J call TRBJ2-7; D might be TRBD1 (5 bases). CDR3 DNA sequence: TGTGCCAGCAGTTACTCGACTGGGGCTTTCGAGCAGTACTTC. Protein sequence: CASSYSTGAFEQYF.